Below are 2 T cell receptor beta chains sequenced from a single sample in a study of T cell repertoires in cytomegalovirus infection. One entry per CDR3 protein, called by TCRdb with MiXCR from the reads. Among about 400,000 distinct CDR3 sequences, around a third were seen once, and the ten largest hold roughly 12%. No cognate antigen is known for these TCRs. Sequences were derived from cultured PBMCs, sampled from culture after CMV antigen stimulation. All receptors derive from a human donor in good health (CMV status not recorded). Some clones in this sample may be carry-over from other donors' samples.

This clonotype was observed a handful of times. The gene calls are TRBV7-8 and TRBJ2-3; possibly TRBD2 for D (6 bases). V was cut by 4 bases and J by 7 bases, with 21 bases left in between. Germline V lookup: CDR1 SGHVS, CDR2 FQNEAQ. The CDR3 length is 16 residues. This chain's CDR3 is CASSSTGRSGGYTQYF. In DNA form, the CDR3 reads TGTGCCAGCAGCTCAACGGGACGATCAGGAGGGTATACGCAGTATTTT.

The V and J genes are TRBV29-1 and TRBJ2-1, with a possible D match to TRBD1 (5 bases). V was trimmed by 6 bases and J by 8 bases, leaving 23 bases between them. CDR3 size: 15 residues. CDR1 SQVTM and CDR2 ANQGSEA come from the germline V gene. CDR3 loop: CSVYTLKQGRDEQFF. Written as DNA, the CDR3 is TGCAGCGTCTATACCCTTAAGCAGGGAAGGGATGAGCAGTTCTTC.